This TCR beta chain came from a study of OX40 agonist ivuxolimab in advanced cancers. Overall study: It was ivuxolimab, an agonistic anti-OX40 (CD134) antibody, that patients were treated with. Study results and limitations: Fewer expanded clones were found on average in CD4+ than in CD8+ T cells.

Some clones are missing from TCRdb's copy, which holds only in-frame ones; the method was immunoSEQ multiplex PCR. Here the sample spans roughly 48,000 clones, about 88% being singletons. This clone showed up just once. Its specificity is unknown. Germline assignment: CDR1 KGHSH and CDR2 LQKENI. Deletions cut 0 bases from V and 4 bases from J, with 7 bases between. CDR3 length equals 14 residues. This specimen was CD4+ or CD8+ T cells sorted from blood, taken in a trial of the OX40 agonist ivuxolimab. This chain connects TRBV18 to TRBJ2-4; D is unresolved. The sequence was collected from an adult with an advanced solid tumor such as melanoma, head and neck, liver or kidney cancer. The CDR3 sequence is CASSPPSEKNIQYF. Written as DNA, the CDR3 is TGTGCCAGCTCACCACCATCGGAGAAAAACATTCAGTACTTC.